This TCR beta chain was captured in a study of blood T cell repertoires in COVID-19. Overall study context: T cells, B-cell-depleted T cells, or PBMCs supplied cDNA or gDNA.

CDR1 SGHAT and CDR2 FQNNGV come from the germline V gene. V lost 5 bases to trimming and J lost 6 bases, with 16 bases between them. The CDR3 has 14 amino acids. Original processing methods: Nucleated cell number was recorded as an estimate derived from reference gene primer amplification. The table came from immunoSEQ multiplex PCR; TCRdb's copy has only in-frame clones and leaves some out. That table gives V, J and clone size, and the DNA gave D and trimming. The repertoire includes 220,000 or so clones, 82% of them detected once, and under 3.5% sits in the top ten. Clinical history reported by participants formed the basis on which cohorts were assigned.

The sample consisted of PBMCs or T cells enriched from blood (not recorded which). The chain joins TRBV11-2 to TRBJ1-2; D gene ambiguous. The clonotype comes from a woman aged 60-70 years who had recovered from COVID-19. DNA of the CDR3: TGTGCCAGCAGCCTGGCTGAGGGAGTAGATGGCTACACCTTC. It encodes CASSLAEGVDGYTF.